These 24 T cell receptor beta chains were all obtained from the same sample, sequenced in a study of PD-L1 blockade in urothelial cancer. The assay was immunoSEQ multiplex PCR, and TCRdb's table has in-frame clones only and misses some. The table records more than 60,000 clones, 88% of them present only once. Time point given: peripheral blood 6 weeks after treatment start. Source: PBMCs, taken around atezolizumab (anti-PD-L1) treatment. The receptor set was obtained from a man between 60 and 75 years old with urothelial cancer.

V is TRBV18 and J is TRBJ2-3; D is perhaps TRBD1 (6 bases). V dropped 5 bases and J dropped 0 bases, with 9 bases sitting between them. The CDR3 has 14 residues. Germline CDR1 and CDR2: KGHSH and LQKENI. The CDR3 loop reads CASSNRVSTDTQYF. The DNA for the CDR3 is TGTGCCAGCTCAAACAGGGTTAGCACAGATACGCAGTATTTT.

This chain connects TRBV10-3 to TRBJ2-1; D is possibly TRBD2 (6 bases). This CDR3 comprises 15 residues. Germline values: CDR1 ENHRY, CDR2 SYGVKD. Deletions cut 2 bases from V and 5 bases from J, with 13 bases between. The CDR3 protein is CAISEGRGWDNEQFF. The CDR3 DNA is TGTGCCATCAGTGAGGGGCGGGGATGGGACAATGAGCAGTTCTTC.

This chain joins TRBV2 and TRBJ2-1, with a possible D match to TRBD2 (5 bases). V was cut by 8 bases and J by 5 bases, with 19 bases left in between. Germline V CDR1 and CDR2: SNHLY, FYNNEI. The CDR3 runs to 15 residues. The DNA for the CDR3 is TGTGCCAGCGCCCCCGACGGCGGGTCAAACAATGAGCAGTTCTTC. Translation: CASAPDGGSNNEQFF.

J is TRBJ1-3 and V is TRBV5-1, with D possibly being TRBD1 (6 bases). The CDR3 has 16 residues. Germline CDR1 and CDR2: SGHRS and YFSETQ. Between the trimmed V and J ends, which lost 0 bases and 3 bases, there was a span of 13 bases. CDR3 coding DNA: TGCGCCAGCAGCTTGGATATATTCAGGGGTGGAAACACCATATATTTT. Protein sequence: CASSLDIFRGGNTIYF.

This clone has just one count. The V call is TRBV5-4, the J call TRBJ2-3, with TRBD2 identical over 7 bases. Germline CDR1 and CDR2: SGHNT and YYREEE (reference sequence). V lost 1 base and J lost 1; bases outside the gene matches: 6. CDR3 length: 16 residues. CDR3 loop: CASSLPLAVGTDTQYF. In nucleotides, the CDR3 is TGTGCCAGCAGCTTGCCCCTAGCGGTGGGCACAGATACGCAGTATTTT. The variable domain in full, completed from reference TRBV5-4 and TRBJ2-3, reads ETGVTQSPTHLIKTRGQQVTLRCSSQSGHNTVSWYQQALGQGPQFIFQYYREEENGRGNFPPRFSGLQFPNYSSELNVNALELDDSALYLCASSLPLAVGTDTQYFGPGTRLTVL.

The rearrangement joins TRBV29-1 to TRBJ2-1, with D possibly being TRBD2 (6 bases). The V end lost 6 bases, the J end lost 5 bases, and 14 bases lay between the germline ends. The V gene's germline CDR1 is SQVTM and CDR2 ANQGSEA. This CDR3 is built from 13 residues. In DNA form, the CDR3 reads TGCAGCGTCGCGGGGCCGCCACACAATGAGCAGTTCTTC. Translation: CSVAGPPHNEQFF.

The chain joins TRBV6-1 to TRBJ1-1; possibly TRBD1 for D (5 bases). Deletions cut 2 bases from V and 5 bases from J, with 9 bases between. Germline V gene data show CDR1 as MNHNS and CDR2 as SASEGT. The CDR3 runs 13 residues. CDR3 in amino acids: CASSEQGITEAFF. CDR3 bases: TGTGCCAGCAGTGAACAGGGAATTACTGAAGCTTTCTTT.

This clone showed up just once. The CDR3 spells CASSVAADSGATEAFF. The CDR3 region has the DNA TGTGCCAGCAGCGTAGCTGCCGATAGTGGGGCGACTGAAGCTTTCTTT. The chain uses TRBV9 and TRBJ1-1, with a weak D call TRBD1 (5 bases). Per the germline V gene, CDR1 is SGDLS and CDR2 is YYNGEE. The CDR3 length is 16 residues. V shed 0 bases and J shed 5 bases, with 17 bases lying between them. Looking up the rest from reference TRBV9 and TRBJ1-1 gives the full variable domain: DSGVTQTPKHLITATGQRVTLRCSPRSGDLSVYWYQQSLDQGLQFLIQYYNGEERAKGNILERFSAQQFPDLHSELNLSSLELGDSALYFCASSVAADSGATEAFFGQGTRLTVV.

This rearrangement joins TRBV18 to TRBJ1-5, with TRBD1 matching over 7 bases. The CDR3 has 14 amino acids. The V gene's germline CDR1 is KGHSH and CDR2 LQKENI. With 4 bases clipped from V and 7 bases from J, the junction kept 7 bases outside the gene matches. CDR3 sequence reads: CASSLGTASQPQHF. The CDR3 DNA reads TGTGCCAGCTCACTAGGGACAGCAAGCCAGCCCCAGCATTTT.

This chain connects TRBV9 to TRBJ1-1, with 10 bases aligning to TRBD1. V dropped 3 bases and J dropped 0; count of bases not matched to a gene: 8. This CDR3 contains 17 residues. In germline, CDR1 is SGDLS, CDR2 YYNGEE. This CDR3 is CASSAATGGGLNTEAFF. CDR3 DNA: TGTGCCAGCAGCGCAGCGACAGGGGGCGGTTTGAACACTGAAGCTTTCTTT.

Worth noting for this clone: The junction departs from germline at one end; a sequencing error may be responsible. The chain links TRBV7-7 to TRBJ2-2; D possibly corresponds to TRBD1 (5 bases). CDR3 length: 15 residues. Germline CDR1 and CDR2: SSHAT and FNYEAQ (reference sequence). This CDR3 reads CASSLDRTNTGELFF. The CDR3, as DNA: TGTGCTAGCAGCTTAGACAGAACGAACACCGGGGAGCTGTTTTTT. The whole variable domain, remainder taken from reference TRBV7-7 and TRBJ2-2, is GAGVSQSPRYKVTKRGQDVTLRCDPISSHATLYWYQQALGQGPEFLTYFNYEAQPDKSGLPSDRFSAERPEGSISTLTIQRTEQRDSAMYRCASSLDRTNTGELFFGEGSRLTVL.

This clone was recorded only once. This sequence joins TRBV4-2 and TRBJ1-2; maybe TRBD1 (6 bases). Germline V gives CDR1 LGHNA, CDR2 YNFKEQ. V lost 5 bases to trimming and J lost 6 bases, with 13 bases between them. This CDR3 contains 13 residues. The CDR3, as DNA: TGTGCCAGCAGCGCGACCCGGACAGATGGCTACACCTTC. Its protein product is CASSATRTDGYTF.

V usage is TRBV9 and J usage is TRBJ2-2; 7 nucleotides match TRBD2. CDR3 length equals 17 residues. Trimming at V came to 3 bases and at J to 6 bases, leaving 14 bases not matched to a gene. CDR1 is SGDLS, CDR2 YYNGEE, per germline. Here the CDR3 DNA reads TGTGCCAGCAGCGCATTCGGACTAGGAAGGGCCCCCGGGGAGCTGTTTTTT. This codes for CASSAFGLGRAPGELFF.

This clone has just a few counts. The chain couples TRBV5-1 to TRBJ2-5, with 9 bases fitting TRBD1. CDR1 SGHRS and CDR2 YFSETQ come from the germline V gene. J gave up 5 bases and V 2 bases, and 4 bases lay outside the gene matches. CDR3 length: 14 residues. As DNA, the CDR3 is TGCGCCAGCAGCTTCGACAGGGGGGGGGAGACCCAGTACTTC. Amino acid sequence: CASSFDRGGETQYF.

V is TRBV11-2 and J is TRBJ2-5, with 10 bases aligning to TRBD2. There are 14 residues in the CDR3. The V segment lost 5 bases and the J segment 5 bases; nucleotides outside the gene matches: 5. Germline lookup yields CDR1 SGHAT and CDR2 FQNNGV. The CDR3 nucleotides read TGTGCCAGCAGCCGACAACTAGCGGGGGAGACCCAGTACTTC. Translated: CASSRQLAGETQYF. The entire variable domain, with the rest obtained from reference TRBV11-2 and TRBJ2-5, is as follows: EAGVAQSPRYKIIEKRQSVAFWCNPISGHATLYWYQQILGQGPKLLIQFQNNGVVDDSQLPKDRFSAERLKGVDSTLKIQPAKLEDSAVYLCASSRQLAGETQYFGPGTRLLVL.

The V call is TRBV7-9, the J call TRBJ2-5, with TRBD2 matching over 7 bases. CDR3 length: 14 amino acids. CDR1 SEHNR and CDR2 FQNEAQ come from the germline V gene (reference sequence). The V segment lost 5 bases and the J segment 4 bases; nucleotides outside the gene matches: 7. Written as DNA, the CDR3 is TGTGCCAGCAGCCTTTCCGGGAGGCTAGAGACCCAGTACTTC. This sequence encodes CASSLSGRLETQYF.

This chain joins TRBV10-3 and TRBJ2-1; TRBD2 aligns across 9 bases. Germline CDR1 is ENHRY and CDR2 is SYGVKD. After removal of 4 bases from V and 5 bases from J, the junction contained 3 bases not matched to a gene. The CDR3 is made up of 14 amino acids. In nucleotides, the CDR3 is TGTGCCATCAGTGCGACTAGCGGAAACAATGAGCAGTTCTTC. Encoded protein: CAISATSGNNEQFF.

On this clone: This same CDR3 is encoded by further DNA sequences in the sample. The V and J genes are TRBV7-9 and TRBJ1-1, with 11 bases lining up with TRBD1. V lost 5 bases and J lost 5; bases outside the gene matches: 7. This CDR3 contains 15 residues. Germline V CDR1 and CDR2: SEHNR, FQNEAQ (reference sequence). CDR3 in DNA: TGTGCCAGCAGCCTGGGGACAGGGGGTTTTACTGAAGCTTTCTTT. Translation: CASSLGTGGFTEAFF.

This clone was seen more than once but under ten times. The genes are TRBV19 and TRBJ2-2; TRBD1 aligns across 7 bases. The V gene's germline CDR1 is LNHDA and CDR2 SQIVND (reference sequence). The CDR3 consists of 16 residues. Trimming cost V 4 bases and J 1 base; bases outside gene matches: 6. CDR3 sequence reads: CASSKLGTENTGELFF. The CDR3 DNA reads TGTGCCAGTAGTAAGTTGGGGACAGAGAACACCGGGGAGCTGTTTTTT.

The chain has TRBV9 and TRBJ2-1; 9 bases map to TRBD2. V was pared by 3 bases and J by 5 bases, with 3 bases of the junction left unmatched. This CDR3 is built from 14 residues. Germline V gene sequence: CDR1 SGDLS, CDR2 YYNGEE. DNA of the CDR3: TGTGCCAGCAGCGCTAGCGGGGCTAACAATGAGCAGTTCTTC. Translating it yields CASSASGANNEQFF.

The chain is built from TRBV4-2 and TRBJ1-2; D remains unclear. Between the trimmed V and J ends, which lost 0 bases and 7 bases, there was a span of 12 bases. The CDR3 is 14 amino acids. The V gene's germline CDR1 is LGHNA and CDR2 YNFKEQ. The CDR3 coding sequence is TGTGCCAGCAGCCAAGATGGTCGGGTAGGTGGCTACACCTTC. This translates into CASSQDGRVGGYTF.

The rearrangement joins TRBV29-1 to TRBJ1-1, with TRBD1 matching over 9 bases. V lost 7 bases and J lost 7; bases outside the gene matches: 7. From germline, CDR1 is SQVTM and CDR2 ANQGSEA. This CDR3 spans 12 amino acids. The CDR3 region is CSGGQGQNEAFF. The CDR3 nucleotides are TGCAGCGGTGGACAGGGGCAAAATGAAGCTTTCTTT.

This sequence joins TRBV2 and TRBJ2-2; no firm D call. The V end lost 3 bases, the J end lost 0 bases, and 5 bases lay between the germline ends. Looked up from germline, CDR1 is SNHLY and CDR2 is FYNNEI. The CDR3 totals 14 residues. The CDR3 reads CASSDRSNTGELFF. The DNA of the CDR3 is TGTGCCAGCAGTGACAGGTCGAACACCGGGGAGCTGTTTTTT.

This sequence joins TRBV7-9 and TRBJ2-1; 10 positions agree with TRBD2. This CDR3 contains 17 residues. Germline V lookup: CDR1 SEHNR, CDR2 FQNEAQ (reference sequence). Trimming cost V 8 bases and J 0 bases; bases outside gene matches: 10. The CDR3 coding sequence is TGTGCCAGCGCATCGCTAGCGGGGGCCCACTCCTACAATGAGCAGTTCTTC. Protein product: CASASLAGAHSYNEQFF.